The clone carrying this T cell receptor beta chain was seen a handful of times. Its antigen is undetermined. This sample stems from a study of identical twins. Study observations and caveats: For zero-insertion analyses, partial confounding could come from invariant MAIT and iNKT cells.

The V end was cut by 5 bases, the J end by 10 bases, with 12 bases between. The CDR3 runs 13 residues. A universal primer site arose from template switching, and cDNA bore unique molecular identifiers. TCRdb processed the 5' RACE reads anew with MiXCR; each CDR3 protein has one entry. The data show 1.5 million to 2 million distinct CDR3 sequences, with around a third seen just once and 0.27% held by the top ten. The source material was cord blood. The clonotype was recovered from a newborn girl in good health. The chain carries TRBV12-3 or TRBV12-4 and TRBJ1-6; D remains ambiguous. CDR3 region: CASSPGRWSPLHF. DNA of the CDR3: TGTGCCAGCAGTCCCGGGAGATGGTCACCCCTCCACTTT.